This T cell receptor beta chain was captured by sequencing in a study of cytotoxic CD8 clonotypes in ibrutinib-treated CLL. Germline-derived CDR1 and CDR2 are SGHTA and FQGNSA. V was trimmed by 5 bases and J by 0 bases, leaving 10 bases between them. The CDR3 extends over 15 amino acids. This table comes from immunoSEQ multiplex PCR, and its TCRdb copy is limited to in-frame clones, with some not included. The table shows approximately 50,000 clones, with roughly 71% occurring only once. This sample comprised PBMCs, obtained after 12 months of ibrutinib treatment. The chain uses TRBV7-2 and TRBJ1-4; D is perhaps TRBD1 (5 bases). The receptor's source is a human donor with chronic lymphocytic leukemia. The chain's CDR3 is CASSETDPTNEKLFF. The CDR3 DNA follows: TGTGCCAGCAGCGAGACAGACCCAACTAATGAAAAACTGTTTTTT.